A single sample is the source of the 20 T cell receptor beta chains below, sequenced in a study of cytomegalovirus exposure and HLA in healthy donors. Vbeta (60) and Jbeta (13) primers were used in the PCR. Generated by immunoSEQ multiplex PCR, the TCRdb table keeps only in-frame clones and is missing some. There are approximately 110,000 clones in the sample; more than 65% occur only once, and around 13% lies in the top ten. Sequenced input: PBMCs. The receptors were gathered from a woman in her thirties or forties in good health and CMV-seropositive.

In its sample, this clone was seen a few times. V is TRBV5-6 and J is TRBJ1-2, with D hard to call. The CDR3 runs to 14 residues. Germline CDR1 reads SGHDT; CDR2 reads YYEEEE. V dropped 3 bases and J dropped 4 bases, with 13 bases sitting between them. CDR3 amino acids: CASSSGTGVYGYTF. The CDR3 bases are TGTGCCAGCAGCTCGGGTACGGGAGTCTATGGCTACACCTTC.

The rearrangement links TRBV28 to TRBJ2-1; 8 bases agree with TRBD2. CDR1 and CDR2 (germline): MDHEN, SYDVKM. V trimming: 5 bases; J trimming: 4 bases; junction bases outside the gene matches: 13. The CDR3 runs to 17 residues. The chain's CDR3 is CASSPHRRREVYNEQFF. For the CDR3, the DNA is TGTGCCAGCAGTCCCCACAGGAGGCGGGAGGTATACAATGAGCAGTTCTTC.

The genes are TRBV19 and TRBJ2-2, with 7 nucleotides matching TRBD1. Looked up from germline, CDR1 is LNHDA and CDR2 is SQIVND (reference sequence). The CDR3 sequence is 14 residues long. With V trimmed by 8 bases and J by 2 bases, 5 bases remained unmatched. As DNA, the CDR3 is TGTGCCAGTGGGCGGACAGGCAACACCGGGGAGCTGTTTTTT. This translates into CASGRTGNTGELFF.

The rearrangement links TRBV6-6 to TRBJ1-5; D is possibly TRBD1 (5 bases). The CDR3 spans 15 residues. Trimming pared 2 bases from V and 4 bases from J, leaving 12 bases between. Germline CDR1 and CDR2: MNHNY and SVGAGI (reference sequence). CDR3 residues: CASSYGRGQNQPQHF. The CDR3 DNA follows: TGTGCCAGCAGTTACGGAAGGGGCCAGAATCAGCCCCAGCATTTT.

The CDR3 is CASSPGQGFSTDTQYF. The CDR3 DNA sequence: TGTGCCAGCTCACCGGGACAGGGGTTTAGCACAGATACGCAGTATTTT. This sequence joins TRBV18 and TRBJ2-3, with TRBD1 identical over 10 bases. CDR1 and CDR2 from the germline V gene are KGHSH and LQKENI. The CDR3 sequence is 16 residues long. J lost 0 bases, V lost 3 bases, and 3 bases had no gene match.

V is TRBV7-9 and J is TRBJ2-7; TRBD2 matches at 8 bases. V was pared by 5 bases and J by 3 bases, with 9 bases of the junction left unmatched. Germline V gene sequence: CDR1 SEHNR, CDR2 FQNEAQ (reference sequence). The CDR3 extends over 15 amino acids. CDR3 in amino acids: CASSPSGLEIYEQYF. The CDR3 DNA is TGTGCCAGCAGCCCATCGGGACTAGAAATCTACGAGCAGTACTTC.

The chain combines TRBV28 with TRBJ1-4, with 7 bases identical to TRBD1. With V trimmed by 6 bases and J by 7 bases, 11 bases remained unmatched. Germline V gives CDR1 MDHEN, CDR2 SYDVKM. This CDR3 has 15 amino acids. In DNA, the CDR3 is TGTGCCAGCAGGCGACCACCGGGACAGAGTGAAAAACTGTTTTTT. Amino acid sequence: CASRRPPGQSEKLFF.

V gene TRBV14 combines with J gene TRBJ2-1, with 11 bases matching TRBD2. J gave up 4 bases and V 3 bases, and 5 bases lay outside the gene matches. The length of the CDR3 is 16 residues. Germline-derived CDR1 and CDR2 are SGHDN and FVKESK. CDR3: CASSHMTSGVYNEQFF. In DNA, the CDR3 is TGTGCCAGCAGCCATATGACTAGCGGGGTATACAATGAGCAGTTCTTC.

To note about this clone: Germline is not matched at one junction end, which may reflect a read error. This chain uses TRBV28 with TRBJ1-2; tentative D call: TRBD1 (6 bases). The CDR3 spans 12 residues. Per the germline V gene, CDR1 is MDHEN and CDR2 is SYDVKM. CDR3 coding DNA: TGTGCCAGCAGTTCCGGACAGACTACCTACCCCTTC. As protein: CASSSGQTTYPF.

V gene TRBV19 combines with J gene TRBJ1-5, with 10 bases lining up with TRBD1. Germline CDR1 LNHDA, CDR2 SQIVND (reference sequence). The length of the CDR3 is 15 residues. V trimming: 3 bases; J trimming: 5 bases; junction bases outside the gene matches: 4. The CDR3 sequence is CASSIQGQGDQPQHF. The CDR3 nucleotides are TGTGCCAGTAGTATCCAAGGACAGGGGGATCAGCCCCAGCATTTT.

V gene TRBV6-5 combines with J gene TRBJ2-5; a possible D gene is TRBD2 (7 bases). The J call may not be correct, given that the DNA end is closer to TRBJ2-7. Germline CDR1 MNHEY, CDR2 SVGAGI. The CDR3 covers 16 residues. CDR3 DNA: TGTGCCAGCAGTTACTCAGGGGGGGCAGTGGGATACGAGCAGTACTTC. It translates to CASSYSGGAVGYEQYF.

The CDR3 DNA sequence: TGTGCCAGCAGTTCCAGACTAGCGGGAGGGCTGAATGAGCAGTTCTTC. Translating it yields CASSSRLAGGLNEQFF. The rearrangement links TRBV11-1 to TRBJ2-1; TRBD2 aligns across 14 bases. CDR1 and CDR2 (germline): SGHAT, FQDESV (reference sequence). Losses at the gene ends were 6 bases for V and 7 bases for J; bases not matched to a gene: 8. The length of the CDR3 is 16 residues.

The V and J genes are TRBV7-8 and TRBJ2-7, with a weak D call TRBD1 (6 bases). The CDR3 is made up of 14 amino acids. Germline-derived CDR1 and CDR2 are SGHVS and FQNEAQ. V shed 5 bases and J shed 2 bases, with 13 bases lying between them. The CDR3 nucleotides are TGTGCCAGCAGCCGCACAGGGATCCCCTACGAGCAGTACTTC. It codes for CASSRTGIPYEQYF.

The chain joins TRBV4-2 to TRBJ2-7; 11 bases line up with TRBD2. Germline assignment: CDR1 LGHNA and CDR2 YNFKEQ. V shed 0 bases, J shed 3 bases, and the junction held 10 bases outside the gene matches. The CDR3 runs to 18 residues. The CDR3 DNA sequence: TGTGCCAGCAGCCAAGATTTGATTAGAGGGACTAGCGGCTACGAGCAGTACTTC. Protein product: CASSQDLIRGTSGYEQYF.

The chain links TRBV4-2 to TRBJ2-5; the match to TRBD2 covers 10 bases. The CDR3 totals 17 residues. Unmatched junction bases numbered 15, after V lost 3 bases and J lost 8 bases. The germline CDR1 and CDR2 sequences are LGHNA and YNFKEQ. CDR3 protein: CASSQALLAGGGRTQYF. CDR3 sequence (DNA): TGTGCCAGCAGCCAGGCCTTGTTAGCGGGAGGAGGACGAACCCAGTACTTC.

The chain employs TRBV28 and TRBJ1-1; D remains ambiguous. Germline loops: CDR1 MDHEN, CDR2 SYDVKM. V was pared by 0 bases and J by 3 bases, with 11 bases between. The CDR3 runs 15 residues. The CDR3 reads CASSLWGQRDTEAFF. The DNA for the CDR3 is TGTGCCAGCAGTTTATGGGGCCAGAGGGACACTGAAGCTTTCTTT.

This clone was seen just once. The chain recombines TRBV9 with TRBJ2-5; 8 nucleotides align to TRBD2. Trimming at V came to 0 bases and at J to 5 bases, leaving 6 bases not matched to a gene. The CDR3 extends over 15 amino acids. CDR1 is SGDLS, CDR2 YYNGEE, per germline. Here the CDR3 reads CASSVVAGYLETQYF. DNA for the CDR3: TGTGCCAGCAGCGTAGTAGCGGGATATCTGGAGACCCAGTACTTC.

The rearrangement uses TRBV18 and TRBJ2-2; tentative D call: TRBD2 (5 bases). Germline CDR1 reads KGHSH; CDR2 reads LQKENI. With 4 bases removed from V and 1 base from J, the gap between germline ends came to 10 bases. The CDR3 sequence is 15 residues long. CDR3 in DNA: TGTGCCAGCTCACAGGAGACTATGAACACCGGGGAGCTGTTTTTT. Translating it yields CASSQETMNTGELFF.

The rearrangement uses TRBV7-9 and TRBJ2-3; perhaps TRBD1 as D (5 bases). CDR3 size: 13 residues. Germline V gives CDR1 SEHNR, CDR2 FQNEAQ (reference sequence). V lost 1 base to trimming and J lost 3 bases, with 5 bases between them. The CDR3 nucleotides read TGTGCCAGCAGCTTAGAGGGGACAGATACGCAGTATTTT. Amino acid sequence: CASSLEGTDTQYF.

The DNA of the CDR3 is TGCGCCAGCAGCTTGAATAGGGGGAATGAAAAACTGTTTTTT. Amino acid sequence: CASSLNRGNEKLFF. V gene TRBV5-1 combines with J gene TRBJ1-4; tentatively, D is TRBD1 (6 bases). The CDR3 consists of 14 residues. Between the trimmed V and J ends, which lost 1 base and 5 bases, there was a span of 9 bases. Germline-derived CDR1 and CDR2 are SGHRS and YFSETQ.